The rows below give T cell receptor beta chains drawn from one sample of a study of control samples from healthy donors and cancer patients. Clones were sequenced by immunoSEQ multiplex PCR, and TCRdb holds only the in-frame ones, with some missing. The table lists about 150,000 clones, 75% to 90% of them singletons, with more than 4% in the top ten. Input material: blood. The receptor set was obtained from a man aged 25 to 40 in good health. The CDR3 runs from the conserved cysteine through the conserved F or W. Each record gives: D gene, clone size, J gene, V gene, CDR3 DNA, CDR3 protein. A D gene is named only where the DNA matches it firmly. Clone sizes are given selectively: once, few, many, or a class where the clone is expanded.

D gene: .; clone size: .; J gene: TRBJ2-1; V gene: TRBV4-1; CDR3 DNA: TGCGCCAGCAGCCTTCGGGGGCCAGAAGGGGAGCAGTTCTTC; CDR3 protein: CASSLRGPEGEQFF
D gene: TRBD1; clone size: .; J gene: TRBJ2-1; V gene: TRBV6-1; CDR3 DNA: TGTGCCAGCAGAGAAGACAGGGGATCCTACAATGAGCAGTTCTTC; CDR3 protein: CASREDRGSYNEQFF
D gene: TRBD2; clone size: once; J gene: TRBJ2-3; V gene: TRBV5-4; CDR3 DNA: TGTGCCAGCAGCTTAGCGGGAGGGCCCCCAGATACGCAGTATTTT; CDR3 protein: CASSLAGGPPDTQYF
D gene: .; clone size: .; J gene: TRBJ2-3; V gene: TRBV7-2; CDR3 DNA: TGTGCCAGCAGCTTAGACCGCACAGATACGCAGTATTTT; CDR3 protein: CASSLDRTDTQYF
D gene: TRBD1; clone size: .; J gene: TRBJ1-1; V gene: TRBV6-5; CDR3 DNA: TGTGCCAGCAGTTACTCGAATCAGGGGGACACTGAAGCTTTCTTT; CDR3 protein: CASSYSNQGDTEAFF
D gene: TRBD2; clone size: .; J gene: TRBJ2-7; V gene: TRBV7-6; CDR3 DNA: TGTGCCAGCAGCCGTGGACTAGCGGAGCTCTACGAGCAGTACTTC; CDR3 protein: CASSRGLAELYEQYF
D gene: .; clone size: .; J gene: TRBJ2-6; V gene: TRBV3-1/TRBV3-2; CDR3 DNA: TGTGCCAGCAGCCAATCAGGGACTGGGGCCAACGTCCTGACTTTC; CDR3 protein: CASSQSGTGANVLTF
D gene: TRBD2; clone size: .; J gene: TRBJ2-7; V gene: TRBV5-4; CDR3 DNA: TGTGCCAGCAGCTTGGGGACTAGCGGCTACGAGCAGTACTTC; CDR3 protein: CASSLGTSGYEQYF
D gene: TRBD2; clone size: .; J gene: TRBJ2-4; V gene: TRBV11-1; CDR3 DNA: TGTGCCAGCAGCTTTGGGCGGGGGGGCCTTGACATTCAGTACTTC; CDR3 protein: CASSFGRGGLDIQYF
D gene: .; clone size: .; J gene: TRBJ2-3; V gene: TRBV11-2; CDR3 DNA: TGTGCCAGCAGCCTAACAATGTTAGCTGGCACAGATACGCAGTATTTT; CDR3 protein: CASSLTMLAGTDTQYF
D gene: .; clone size: .; J gene: TRBJ2-5; V gene: TRBV4-3; CDR3 DNA: TGCGCCAGCAGCCAAGACTACATCCCTCGGGAGACCCAGTACTTC; CDR3 protein: CASSQDYIPRETQYF